The clone carrying this T cell receptor (beta chain) was counted a few times. No antigen is known for it. This entry is derived from a study of regulatory T cells in long-lasting Graves disease. The study's findings and limits: Persistent disease preferred TRBV28, TRBJ1-2 and TRBJ2-5; new disease, TRBV20-1 and TRBJ2-1.

CDR1 and CDR2 from the germline V gene are MGHRA and YSYEKL. V gave up 2 bases and J gave up 0 bases; unmatched junction bases: 6. CDR3 length: 17 amino acids. Combining iRepertoire HTBI primers with Arm-PCR of CDR3 regions, the authors built TCR beta libraries. One entry per CDR3 protein results from TCRdb running MiXCR on the multiplex PCR reads. The data hold roughly 560,000 distinct CDR3 sequences, with about 16% observed a single time. Time point defined: newly diagnosed GD, antithyroid drugs for less than 3 months. Extracted RNA from PBMCs served as the source of the TCR library. The sample was also linked to a second study, of T cells in Graves' hyperthyroidism and ophthalmopathy. Turning to that study: Clonotypes that were expanded in thyroid above 0.001 mostly appeared in blood too. Ophthalmopathy stood apart from stable hyperthyroidism in a 13 V-J model.

The chain is built from TRBV4-1 and TRBJ1-4, with 7 bases that match TRBD1. This TCR was recovered from a woman aged 35 to 59 with Graves disease. The sequenced sample was peripheral blood mononuclear cells (PBMCs), obtained at new diagnosis, from a patient treated with antithyroid drugs. In DNA, the CDR3 is TGCGCCAGCAGCCAACCATTACAGGGGACAACTAATGAAAAACTGTTTTTT. Translation: CASSQPLQGTTNEKLFF.